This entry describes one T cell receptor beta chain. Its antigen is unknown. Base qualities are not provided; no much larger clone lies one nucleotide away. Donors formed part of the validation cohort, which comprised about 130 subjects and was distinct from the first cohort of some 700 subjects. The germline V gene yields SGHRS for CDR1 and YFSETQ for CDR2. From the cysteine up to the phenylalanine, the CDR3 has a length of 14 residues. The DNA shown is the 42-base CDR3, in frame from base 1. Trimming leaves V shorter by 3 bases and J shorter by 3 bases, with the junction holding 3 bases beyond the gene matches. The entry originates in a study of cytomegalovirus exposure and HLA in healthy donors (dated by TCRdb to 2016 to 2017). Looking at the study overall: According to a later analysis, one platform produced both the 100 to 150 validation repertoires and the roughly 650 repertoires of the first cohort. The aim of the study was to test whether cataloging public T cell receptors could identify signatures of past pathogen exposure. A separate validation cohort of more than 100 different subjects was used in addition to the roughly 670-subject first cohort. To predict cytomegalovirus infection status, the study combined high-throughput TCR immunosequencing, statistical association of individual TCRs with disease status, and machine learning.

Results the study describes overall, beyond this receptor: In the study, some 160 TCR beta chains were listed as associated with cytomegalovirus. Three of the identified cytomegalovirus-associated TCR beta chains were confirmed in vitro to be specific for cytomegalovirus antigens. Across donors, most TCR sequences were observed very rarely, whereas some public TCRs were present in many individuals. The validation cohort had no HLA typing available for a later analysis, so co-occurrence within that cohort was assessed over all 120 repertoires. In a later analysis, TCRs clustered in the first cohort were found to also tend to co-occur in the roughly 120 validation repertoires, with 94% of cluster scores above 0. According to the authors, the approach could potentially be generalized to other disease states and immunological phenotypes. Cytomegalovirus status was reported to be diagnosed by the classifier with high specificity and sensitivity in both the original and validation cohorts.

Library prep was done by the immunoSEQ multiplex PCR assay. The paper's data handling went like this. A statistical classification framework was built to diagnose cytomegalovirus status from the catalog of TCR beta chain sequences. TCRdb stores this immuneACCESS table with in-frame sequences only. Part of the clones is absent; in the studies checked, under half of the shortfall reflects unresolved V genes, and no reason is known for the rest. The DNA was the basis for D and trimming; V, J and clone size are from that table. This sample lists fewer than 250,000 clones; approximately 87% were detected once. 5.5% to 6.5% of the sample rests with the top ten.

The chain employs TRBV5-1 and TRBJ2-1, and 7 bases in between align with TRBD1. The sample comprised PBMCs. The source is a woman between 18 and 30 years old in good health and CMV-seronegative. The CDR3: CASSWGQSYNEQFF. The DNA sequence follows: TGCGCCAGCAGCTGGGGACAGAGCTACAATGAGCAGTTCTTC.